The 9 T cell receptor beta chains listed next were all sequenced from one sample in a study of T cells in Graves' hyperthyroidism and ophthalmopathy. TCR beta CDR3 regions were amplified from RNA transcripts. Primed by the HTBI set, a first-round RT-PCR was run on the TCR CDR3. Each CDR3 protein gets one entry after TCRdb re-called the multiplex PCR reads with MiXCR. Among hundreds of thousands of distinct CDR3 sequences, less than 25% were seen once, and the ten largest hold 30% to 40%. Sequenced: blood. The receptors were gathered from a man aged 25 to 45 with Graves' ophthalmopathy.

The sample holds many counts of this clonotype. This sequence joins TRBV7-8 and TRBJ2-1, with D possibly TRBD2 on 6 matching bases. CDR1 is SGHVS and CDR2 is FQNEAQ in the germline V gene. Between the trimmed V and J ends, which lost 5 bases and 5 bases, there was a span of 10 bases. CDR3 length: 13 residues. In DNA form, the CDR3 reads TGTGCCAGCAGCACGGGACTTGACAATGAGCAGTTCTTC. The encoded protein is CASSTGLDNEQFF.

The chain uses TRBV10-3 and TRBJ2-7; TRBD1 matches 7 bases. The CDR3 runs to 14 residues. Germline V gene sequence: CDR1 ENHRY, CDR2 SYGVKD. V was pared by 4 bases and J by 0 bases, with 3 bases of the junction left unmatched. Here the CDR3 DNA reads TGTGCCATCAGTGGGGGGACAGACTCCTACGAGCAGTACTTC. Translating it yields CAISGGTDSYEQYF.

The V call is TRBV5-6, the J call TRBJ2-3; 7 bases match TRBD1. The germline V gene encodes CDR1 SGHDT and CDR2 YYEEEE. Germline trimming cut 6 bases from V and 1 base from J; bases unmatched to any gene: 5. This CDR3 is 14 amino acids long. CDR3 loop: CASMPGQRTDTQYF. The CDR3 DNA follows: TGTGCCAGCATGCCGGGACAGCGCACAGATACGCAGTATTTT.

The CDR3 coding sequence is TGTGCCAGCAGTGGGGGGACAGGGGGCTATCAGCCCCAGCATTTT. Protein: CASSGGTGGYQPQHF. The V and J genes are TRBV12-3 or TRBV12-4 and TRBJ1-5; 12 nucleotides line up with TRBD1. V lost 5 bases to trimming and J lost 5 bases; unmatched junction nucleotides: 4. CDR3 length: 15 amino acids.

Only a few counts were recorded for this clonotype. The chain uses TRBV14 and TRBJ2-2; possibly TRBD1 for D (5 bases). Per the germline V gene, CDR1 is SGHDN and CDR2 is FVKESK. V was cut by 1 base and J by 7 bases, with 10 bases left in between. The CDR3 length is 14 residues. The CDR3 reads CASSQARVGGELFF. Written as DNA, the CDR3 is TGTGCCAGCAGCCAAGCCAGGGTCGGCGGGGAGCTGTTTTTT.

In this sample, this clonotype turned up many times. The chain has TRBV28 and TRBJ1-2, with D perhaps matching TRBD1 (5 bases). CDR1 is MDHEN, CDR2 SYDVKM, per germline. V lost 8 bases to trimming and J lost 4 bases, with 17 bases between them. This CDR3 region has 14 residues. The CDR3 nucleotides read TGTGCCAGCCTATCCCTCGGGGCTGGCTATGGCTACACCTTC. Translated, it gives CASLSLGAGYGYTF.

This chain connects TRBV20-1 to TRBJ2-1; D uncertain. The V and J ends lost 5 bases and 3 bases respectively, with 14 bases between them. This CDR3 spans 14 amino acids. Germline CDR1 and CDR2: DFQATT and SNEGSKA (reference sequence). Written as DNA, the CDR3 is TGCAGTGCTGAAGGCCGTGTCTACTACAATGAGCAGTTCTTC. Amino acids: CSAEGRVYYNEQFF.

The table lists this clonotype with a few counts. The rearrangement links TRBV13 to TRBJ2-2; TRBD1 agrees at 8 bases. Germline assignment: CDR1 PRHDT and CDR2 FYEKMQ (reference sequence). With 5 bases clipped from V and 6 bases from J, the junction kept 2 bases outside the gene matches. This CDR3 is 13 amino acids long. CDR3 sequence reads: CASSTGQAGELFF. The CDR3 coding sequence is TGTGCCAGCAGCACGGGACAGGCCGGGGAGCTGTTTTTT.

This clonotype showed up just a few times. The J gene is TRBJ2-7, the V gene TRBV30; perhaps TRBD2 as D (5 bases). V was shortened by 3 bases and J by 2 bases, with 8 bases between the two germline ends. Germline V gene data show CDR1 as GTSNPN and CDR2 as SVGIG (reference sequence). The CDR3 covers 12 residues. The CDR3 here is CAWSGNTYEQYF. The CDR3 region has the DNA TGTGCCTGGAGCGGGAATACCTACGAGCAGTACTTC.